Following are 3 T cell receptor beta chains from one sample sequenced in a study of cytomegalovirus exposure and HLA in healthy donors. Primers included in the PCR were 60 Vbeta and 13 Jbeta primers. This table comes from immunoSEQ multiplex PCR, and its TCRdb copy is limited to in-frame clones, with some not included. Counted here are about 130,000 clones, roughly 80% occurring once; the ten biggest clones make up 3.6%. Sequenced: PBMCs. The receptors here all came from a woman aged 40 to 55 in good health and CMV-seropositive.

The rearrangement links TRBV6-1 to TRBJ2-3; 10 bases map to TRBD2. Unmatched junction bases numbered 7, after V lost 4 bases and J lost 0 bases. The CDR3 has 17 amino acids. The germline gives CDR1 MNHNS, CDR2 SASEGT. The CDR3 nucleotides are TGTGCCAGCAGTGGCCTAGCGGGAGAGGGGAGCACAGATACGCAGTATTTT. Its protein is CASSGLAGEGSTDTQYF.

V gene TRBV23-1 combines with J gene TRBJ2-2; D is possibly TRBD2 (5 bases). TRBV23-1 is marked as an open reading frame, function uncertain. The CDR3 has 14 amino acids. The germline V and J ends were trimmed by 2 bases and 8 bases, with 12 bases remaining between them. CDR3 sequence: CASSQRDRTGELFF. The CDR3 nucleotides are TGCGCCAGCAGTCAACGAGACCGGACTGGGGAGCTGTTTTTT.

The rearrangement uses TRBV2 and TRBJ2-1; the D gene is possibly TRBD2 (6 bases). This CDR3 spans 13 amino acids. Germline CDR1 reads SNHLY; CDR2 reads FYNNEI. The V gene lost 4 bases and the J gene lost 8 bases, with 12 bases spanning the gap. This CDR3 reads CASSGTIYDEQFF. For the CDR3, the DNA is TGTGCCAGCAGTGGGACTATTTATGATGAGCAGTTCTTC.